These 21 T cell receptor beta chains were sequenced from one sample in a study of blood T cells in healthy people across ages. Then a second PCR, running about 6 to 11 cycles, was carried out with a sample-barcoded 5' primer and a J-beta primer mix. TCRdb ran MiXCR on the 5' RACE reads and lists one entry per CDR3 protein. The table records 1,500,000 or so distinct CDR3 sequences, around 59% of them present only once. The specimen was blood. The receptors shown here come from a man in his late teens or twenties in good health.

This clonotype has only a few counts. J is TRBJ2-7 and V is TRBV5-6, with 10 bases fitting TRBD1. Germline lookup yields CDR1 SGHDT and CDR2 YYEEEE. CDR3 length: 13 residues. V dropped 2 bases and J dropped 5; count of bases not matched to a gene: 1. The CDR3 DNA reads TGTGCCAGCAGCTTCGGGACAGGGGACGAGCAGTACTTC. Its protein product is CASSFGTGDEQYF.

This clonotype was seen only once. This chain links TRBV6-5 with TRBJ1-4, with D perhaps TRBD1 (5 bases). The germline V gene has CDR1 MNHEY and CDR2 SVGAGI. This CDR3 is built from 13 residues. Deletions cut 6 bases from V and 5 bases from J, with 10 bases between. The CDR3 region is CASRTRGNEKLFF. Written as DNA, the CDR3 is TGTGCCAGCAGAACCCGGGGGAATGAAAAACTGTTTTTT.

The chain links TRBV29-1 to TRBJ2-7; 8 bases line up with TRBD1. Germline loops: CDR1 SQVTM, CDR2 ANQGSEA. The CDR3 runs 15 residues. V was pared by 2 bases and J by 2 bases, with 8 bases of the junction left unmatched. The CDR3 loop reads CSVEPSGQETYEQYF. For the CDR3, the DNA is TGCAGCGTTGAACCGTCGGGACAGGAAACCTACGAGCAGTACTTC.

This clonotype was observed a few times. The chain employs TRBV7-9 and TRBJ1-1; D not certain. The ends were cut back, 4 bases at V and 0 bases at J, with 6 bases in the middle. In germline, CDR1 is SEHNR, CDR2 FQNEAQ (reference sequence). The length of the CDR3 is 13 residues. The CDR3 nucleotides read TGTGCCAGCAGCTCTAAGATGAACACTGAAGCTTTCTTT. Residues: CASSSKMNTEAFF.

Note on this clonotype: Mismatch with germline at one junction end may stem from a read error. The chain couples TRBV6-2 or TRBV6-3 to TRBJ2-6; D might be TRBD1 (5 bases). CDR3 length equals 14 residues. Germline loops: CDR1 MNHEY, CDR2 SVGEGT. CDR3: CASSYGSGADVLTF. The CDR3 DNA is TGTGCCAGCAGTTACGGCTCTGGGGCCGACGTCCTGACTTTC.

The rearrangement uses TRBV20-1 and TRBJ2-1; 8 bases line up with TRBD2. From germline, CDR1 is DFQATT and CDR2 SNEGSKA (reference sequence). This CDR3 is built from 17 residues. J lost 3 bases, V lost 4 bases, and 14 bases had no gene match. The CDR3 DNA follows: TGCAGTGCTATCGGGTTTCGGCGGGGGGCTATCTACAATGAGCAGTTCTTC. Encoded protein: CSAIGFRRGAIYNEQFF.

The rearrangement links TRBV24-1 to TRBJ2-2; D perhaps matches TRBD1 (6 bases). CDR1 and CDR2 (germline): KGHDR, SFDVKD. The CDR3 totals 14 residues. The V end was cut by 6 bases, the J end by 5 bases, with 12 bases between. CDR3 bases: TGTGCCACCAGTCCCAGGGGCTGGACCGGGGAGCTGTTTTTT. Protein sequence: CATSPRGWTGELFF.

This clonotype has just one count. The chain recombines TRBV9 with TRBJ2-1; D is unresolved. Matching the DNA end better, TRBJ2-7 makes the J call doubtful. The CDR3 loop spans 16 amino acids. The germline V gene has CDR1 SGDLS and CDR2 YYNGEE. The CDR3 region is CASSGAGAAVYNEQYF. CDR3 bases: TGTGCCAGCAGCGGGGCTGGTGCAGCCGTTTACAATGAGCAGTACTTC.

Of note for this clonotype: At one end the junction does not follow the germline gene, possibly because of a read error. The rearrangement uses TRBV25-1 and TRBJ1-1; D not resolved. The germline V gene encodes CDR1 MGHDK and CDR2 SYGVNS. The CDR3 has 12 residues. CDR3 bases: TGTGCCAGCAGTGAATGGGAAACTGAGGCTTTCTTT. It yields the protein CASSEWETEAFF.

The chain uses TRBV7-2 and TRBJ2-3, with D possibly matching TRBD2 (5 bases). The germline V gene encodes CDR1 SGHTA and CDR2 FQGNSA. The CDR3 totals 14 residues. Trimming shortened V by 4 bases and J by 2 bases, and 10 bases separated the two germline ends. The CDR3, as DNA: TGTGCCAGCAGCTCGAACCGGGACACAGATACGCAGTATTTT. It yields the protein CASSSNRDTDTQYF.

This chain connects TRBV20-1 to TRBJ1-2; D not resolved. Germline CDR1 is DFQATT and CDR2 is SNEGSKA (reference sequence). The V end was cut by 5 bases, the J end by 8 bases, with 21 bases between. This CDR3 contains 14 residues. Here the CDR3 reads CSAPPQVSIAGYTF. CDR3 in DNA: TGCAGTGCTCCGCCCCAAGTGTCCATCGCGGGCTACACCTTC.

This clonotype is a singleton in its sample. The V call is TRBV11-2, the J call TRBJ2-7; the D gene is possibly TRBD2 (6 bases). The V end lost 5 bases, the J end lost 0 bases, and 17 bases lay between the germline ends. This CDR3 spans 16 amino acids. Germline-derived CDR1 and CDR2 are SGHAT and FQNNGV. DNA for the CDR3: TGTGCCAGCAGCGTAACCGGGACTCTGAGCTCCTACGAGCAGTACTTC. This translates into CASSVTGTLSSYEQYF.

The rearrangement links TRBV28 to TRBJ2-1, with D perhaps TRBD1 (6 bases). V lost 10 bases and J lost 7, with 20 bases in between. The CDR3 extends over 14 amino acids. Per germline, CDR1 MDHEN and CDR2 SYDVKM. Written as DNA, the CDR3 is TGTGCCACTCAAGCCCGACAGGTTTCGAATGAGCAGTTCTTC. Its translation is CATQARQVSNEQFF.

The CDR3 region is CASSQEDSPQETQYF. Written as DNA, the CDR3 is TGTGCCAGCAGCCAAGAGGACAGCCCCCAAGAGACCCAGTACTTC. This chain joins TRBV4-2 and TRBJ2-5, with TRBD1 as a possible D gene (6 bases). This CDR3 contains 15 residues. The V gene lost 0 bases and the J gene lost 1 base, with 9 bases spanning the gap. From germline, CDR1 is LGHNA and CDR2 YNFKEQ.

This clonotype was counted between two and nine times. This may stem from a read error, because a much larger clone lies one nucleotide away. This chain links TRBV13 with TRBJ2-7; D is possibly TRBD2 (5 bases). Trimming cost V 1 base and J 1 base, with 8 bases left between them. The germline V gene has CDR1 PRHDT and CDR2 FYEKMQ (reference sequence). The CDR3 contains 14 residues. The CDR3 sequence is CASSLVGESYEQYF. DNA for the CDR3: TGTGCCAGCAGCTTAGTTGGGGAGTCCTACGAGCAGTACTTC.

The J gene is TRBJ2-1, the V gene TRBV7-8; the D gene is possibly TRBD2 (5 bases). The V gene lost 2 bases and the J gene lost 6 bases, with 14 bases spanning the gap. CDR1 and CDR2 from the germline V gene are SGHVS and FQNEAQ. The CDR3 extends over 15 amino acids. The CDR3 DNA follows: TGTGCCAGCAGCTTAAGCGGACCACCTGGCAATGAGCAGTTCTTC. As protein: CASSLSGPPGNEQFF. Drawing the rest from reference TRBV7-8 and TRBJ2-1, the complete variable domain is GAGVSQSPRYKVAKRGQDVALRCDPISGHVSLFWYQQALGQGPEFLTYFQNEAQLDKSGLPSDRFFAERPEGSVSTLKIQRTQQEDSAVYLCASSLSGPPGNEQFFGPGTRLTVL.

This CDR3 reads CSSSFRGLGLRAFF. The CDR3 region has the DNA TGCAGCTCCTCGTTCAGAGGACTGGGGTTAAGGGCTTTCTTT. The J gene is TRBJ1-1, the V gene TRBV29-1; D is ambiguous. Trimming shortened V by 8 bases and J by 11 bases, and 27 bases separated the two germline ends. Germline V gene lookup returns CDR1 SQVTM and CDR2 ANQGSEA. The CDR3 is 14 amino acids.

The chain links TRBV7-9 to TRBJ1-2; D may be TRBD1 (6 bases). Germline assignment: CDR1 SEHNR and CDR2 FQNEAQ (reference sequence). Trimming removed 5 bases from V and 4 bases from J, with 14 bases in between. The CDR3 covers 14 residues. CDR3 in amino acids: CASSPGAVRYGYTF. The CDR3 coding sequence is TGTGCCAGCAGCCCGGGGGCCGTTCGCTATGGCTACACCTTC.

Of note for this clonotype: One end of the junction varies from germline; a read error may be responsible. The chain recombines TRBV6-5 with TRBJ2-1; 11 nucleotides line up with TRBD2. CDR3 length: 15 amino acids. Per the germline V gene, CDR1 is MNHEY and CDR2 is SVGAGI. Written as DNA, the CDR3 is TGTGTCAGCAGTGAGACTAGCGGGGATTACAATGAGCAGTTCTTC. It encodes CVSSETSGDYNEQFF.

This clonotype was picked up one time. The rearrangement uses TRBV6-5 and TRBJ1-1; TRBD1 might be the D (5 bases). Trimming left V 6 bases short and J 4 bases short, with 9 bases between. The CDR3 has 12 residues. Germline V gene sequence: CDR1 MNHEY, CDR2 SVGAGI. For the CDR3, the DNA is TGTGCCAGCAGGGGACGTGTCACTGAAGCTTTCTTT. Protein: CASRGRVTEAFF.

The chain is built from TRBV12-3 or TRBV12-4 and TRBJ2-1; D call uncertain. Trimming left V 5 bases short and J 4 bases short, with 12 bases between. The CDR3 totals 14 residues. The CDR3 DNA is TGTGCCAGCAGTCCTCCGGCCGGTTACAATGAGCAGTTCTTC. Its translation is CASSPPAGYNEQFF.